This TCR beta chain was observed in a study of blood T cell repertoires in COVID-19. On the study more broadly: Donors in the United States, Italy and Spain gave samples during acute or convalescent COVID-19.

Measured with immunoSEQ multiplex PCR; TCRdb has only the in-frame clones, and not every one. The sample includes roughly 670,000 clones, approximately 90% of them seen just once. The germline V gene encodes CDR1 SGHTA and CDR2 FQGNSA. V was shortened by 1 base and J by 9 bases, with 10 bases between the two germline ends. This CDR3 spans 13 amino acids. This TCR was sampled from a woman between 18 and 29 years old with acute or convalescent COVID-19. Material: peripheral blood. This sequence joins TRBV7-2 and TRBJ1-5, with unresolved D. The CDR3: CASSLGRGGPQHF. The CDR3 region has the DNA TGTGCCAGCAGCTTAGGCCGCGGTGGGCCCCAGCATTTT.